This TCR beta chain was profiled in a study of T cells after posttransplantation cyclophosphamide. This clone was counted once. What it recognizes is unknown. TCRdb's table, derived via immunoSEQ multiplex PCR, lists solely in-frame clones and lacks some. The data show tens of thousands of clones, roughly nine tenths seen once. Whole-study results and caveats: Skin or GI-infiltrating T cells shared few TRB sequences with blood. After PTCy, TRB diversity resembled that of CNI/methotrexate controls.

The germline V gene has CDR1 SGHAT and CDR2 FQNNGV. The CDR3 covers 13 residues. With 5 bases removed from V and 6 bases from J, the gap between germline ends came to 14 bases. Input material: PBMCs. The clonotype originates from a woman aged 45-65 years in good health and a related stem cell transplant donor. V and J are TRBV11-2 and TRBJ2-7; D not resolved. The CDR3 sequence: CASSPWAMGEQYF. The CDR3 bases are TGTGCCAGCAGCCCCTGGGCTATGGGCGAGCAGTACTTC.